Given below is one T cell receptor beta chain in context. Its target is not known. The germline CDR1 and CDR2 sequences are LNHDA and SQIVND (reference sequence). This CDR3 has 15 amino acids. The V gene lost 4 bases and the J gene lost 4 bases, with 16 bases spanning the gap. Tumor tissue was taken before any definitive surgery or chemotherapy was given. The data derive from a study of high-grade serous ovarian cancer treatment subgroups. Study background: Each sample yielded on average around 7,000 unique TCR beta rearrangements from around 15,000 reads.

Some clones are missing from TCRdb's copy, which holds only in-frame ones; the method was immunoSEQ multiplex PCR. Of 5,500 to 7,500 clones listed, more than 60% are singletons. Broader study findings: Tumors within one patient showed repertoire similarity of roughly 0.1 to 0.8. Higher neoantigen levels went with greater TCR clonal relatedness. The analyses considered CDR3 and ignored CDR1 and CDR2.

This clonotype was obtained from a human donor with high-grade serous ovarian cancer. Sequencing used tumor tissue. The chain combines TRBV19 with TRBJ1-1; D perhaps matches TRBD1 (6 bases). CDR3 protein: CASSTNGGRGTEAFF. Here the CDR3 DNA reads TGTGCCAGTAGTACCAATGGGGGCCGAGGCACTGAAGCTTTCTTT.